The source of this TCR beta chain is a study of T cell changes during pregnancy in multiple sclerosis. Trimming stripped 6 bases from V and 4 bases from J, with 15 bases between. CDR3 length: 15 amino acids. Germline lookup yields CDR1 MDHEN and CDR2 SYDVKM. Produced via immunoSEQ multiplex PCR; TCRdb's table is partial and in-frame only. Of some 38,000 clones in the sample, approximately 94% were seen once. The specimen comprised CD4+ T cells from peripheral blood mononuclear cells, sampled in the second trimester of pregnancy. V gene TRBV28 combines with J gene TRBJ1-4; tentatively, D is TRBD1 (5 bases). This TCR derives from a female donor with multiple sclerosis, enrolled in a pregnancy study. The DNA of the CDR3 is TGTGCCAGCAGCCCGCCGGGGGGTTTTAATGAAAAACTGTTTTTT. Translation gives CASSPPGGFNEKLFF.